The entry below gives a single T cell receptor beta chain sequence along with its context. What it recognizes is unknown. A read error may produce the germline difference seen at one junction end. Germline V gene data show CDR1 as SGHVS and CDR2 as FNYEAQ. The CDR3 length is 15 residues. The data derive from a study of T cell repertoires in cytomegalovirus infection. Study-wide background: HLA-B-restricted CMV epitopes that are well studied, plus recently identified HLA-C-restricted ones, were used by the study. Matching HLA type, along with CMV infection, was indicated by public TCR beta signatures.

General study findings and limits: The ex vivo response showed dominance by HLA-C-restricted CMV-specific TCR beta clonotypes.

Each CDR3 protein gets one entry after TCRdb re-called the reads with MiXCR. Here the sample spans about 830,000 distinct CDR3 sequences, 32% being singletons. The input for sequencing was cultured CD8+ T cells from PBMCs, taken from culture after CMV antigen stimulation. The receptor's source is a human donor in good health (CMV status not recorded). Some clones in this sample may be carry-over from other donors' samples. The chain combines TRBV7-6 with TRBJ2-5; the match to TRBD2 covers 9 bases. The CDR3 here is CASSGGLAGRETQYF. The CDR3 DNA sequence: TGTGCTAGCAGCGGGGGACTAGCTGGTAGAGAGACCCAGTACTTC.